This TCR beta chain was recorded in a study of blood T cell repertoires in COVID-19. Study overall: Spain, Italy and the United States supplied samples that represented acute and convalescent COVID-19. The analysed material was cDNA or gDNA that came from T cells, B-cell-depleted T cells, or PBMCs.

With V trimmed by 7 bases and J by 8 bases, 6 bases remained unmatched. From germline, CDR1 is SEHNR and CDR2 FQNEAQ (reference sequence). This CDR3 comprises 13 residues. Source study methods: Nucleated cell counts were estimated from reference gene primer amplification. Sequencing used immunoSEQ multiplex PCR; TCRdb keeps in-frame clones, though not all of them. V and J calls and clone size are copied from that table; D and trimming were computed from the DNA. The table records about 250,000 clones, around 83% of them present only once. J is TRBJ2-1 and V is TRBV7-9; 9 bases are shared with TRBD2. The source of this sequence is a man between 40 and 49 years old with active or convalescent COVID-19. The sample was peripheral blood. CDR3 sequence: CASIGGGVHEQFF. For the CDR3, the DNA is TGTGCCAGCATAGGCGGGGGGGTGCATGAGCAGTTCTTC.